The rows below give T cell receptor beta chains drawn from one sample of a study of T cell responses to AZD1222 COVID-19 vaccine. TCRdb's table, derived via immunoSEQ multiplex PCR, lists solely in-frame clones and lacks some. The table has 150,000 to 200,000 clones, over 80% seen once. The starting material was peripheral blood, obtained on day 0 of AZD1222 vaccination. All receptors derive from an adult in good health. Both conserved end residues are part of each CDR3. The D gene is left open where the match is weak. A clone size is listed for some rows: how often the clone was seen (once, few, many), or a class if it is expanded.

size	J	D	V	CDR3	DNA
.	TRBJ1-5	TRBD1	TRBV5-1	CASSLTGGGNQPQHF	TGCGCCAGCAGCCTTACAGGGGGGGGCAATCAGCCCCAGCATTTT
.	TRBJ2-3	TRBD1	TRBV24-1	CATSKSIGTGGPDTQYF	TGTGCCACCAGTAAATCGATTGGGACAGGGGGCCCGGATACGCAGTATTTT
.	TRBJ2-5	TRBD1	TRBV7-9	CASKAAGGLQETQYF	TGTGCCAGCAAGGCGGCAGGGGGCCTCCAAGAGACCCAGTACTTC
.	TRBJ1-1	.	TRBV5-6	CASSLGLNTEAFF	TGTGCCAGCAGCTTGGGCCTGAACACTGAAGCTTTCTTT
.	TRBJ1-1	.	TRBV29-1	CSVERQQNTEAFF	TGCAGCGTTGAGAGGCAGCAGAACACTGAAGCTTTCTTT
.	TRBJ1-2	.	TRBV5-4	CASSLVGNYGYTF	TGTGCCAGCAGCTTGGTGGGGAACTATGGCTACACCTTC
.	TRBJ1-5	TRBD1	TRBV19	CASSKITGASNQPQHF	TGTGCCAGTAGTAAAATCACAGGGGCCAGCAATCAGCCCCAGCATTTT
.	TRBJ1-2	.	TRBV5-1	CASSLSGTEGWGYTF	TGCGCCAGCAGCTTATCCGGGACTGAAGGGTGGGGCTACACCTTC
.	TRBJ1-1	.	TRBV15	CATSRAQGMNTEAFF	TGTGCCACCAGCAGAGCACAGGGTATGAACACTGAAGCTTTCTTT
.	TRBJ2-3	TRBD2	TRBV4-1	CASSQDVRSYSGRTTDTQYF	TGCGCCAGCAGCCAAGACGTAAGAAGTTATAGCGGGAGGACCACAGATACGCAGTATTTT
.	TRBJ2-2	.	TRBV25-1	CASSDSLTGELFF	TGTGCCAGCAGTGACAGCCTCACCGGGGAGCTGTTTTTT
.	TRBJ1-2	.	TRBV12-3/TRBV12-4	CASSGSNYGYTF	TGTGCCAGCAGTGGGTCTAACTATGGCTACACCTTC
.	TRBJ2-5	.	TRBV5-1	CASREGAGAGETQYF	TGCGCCAGCAGGGAGGGGGCCGGGGCGGGTGAGACCCAGTACTTC
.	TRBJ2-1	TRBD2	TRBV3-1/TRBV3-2	CASSPSSGGGGNEQFF	TGTGCCAGCAGCCCCTCTAGCGGGGGGGGCGGGAATGAGCAGTTCTTC
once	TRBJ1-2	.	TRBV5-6	CASSSTAGTERLADGYTF	TGTGCCAGCAGCTCAACGGCCGGGACGGAACGATTGGCGGATGGCTACACCTTC
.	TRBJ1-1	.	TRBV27	CASSQLGGRTEAFF	TGTGCCAGCAGTCAACTGGGAGGGAGGACTGAAGCTTTCTTT
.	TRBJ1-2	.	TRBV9	CASSTNFAGLKF	TGTGCCAGCAGCACCAACTTTGCGGGGCTTAAATTC
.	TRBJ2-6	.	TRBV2	CASLFSAGISGANVLTF	TGTGCCAGCCTTTTTTCGGCAGGGATCTCTGGGGCCAACGTCCTGACTTTC
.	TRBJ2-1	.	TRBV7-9	CASSLVPPRGPWFF	TGTGCCAGCAGCTTAGTGCCCCCAAGGGGCCCGTGGTTCTTC
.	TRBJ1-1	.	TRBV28	CASSRADDTEAFF	TGTGCCAGCAGTCGGGCGGATGACACTGAAGCTTTCTTT
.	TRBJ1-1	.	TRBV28	CASRDEDRAFF	TGTGCCAGCAGAGATGAAGATCGGGCTTTCTTT
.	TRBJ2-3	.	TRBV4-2	CASSHRGGGSTDTQYF	TGTGCCAGCAGCCATCGAGGGGGCGGGAGTACAGATACGCAGTATTTT
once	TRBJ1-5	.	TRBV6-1	CASSELSVGNQPQHF	TGTGCCAGCAGTGAACTATCAGTGGGCAATCAGCCCCAGCATTTT
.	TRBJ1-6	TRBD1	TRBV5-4	CASSLGGLGQTNSPLHF	TGTGCCAGCAGCTTAGGGGGGTTGGGACAGACGAATTCACCCCTCCACTTT
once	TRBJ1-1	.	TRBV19	CASSPGGSTEAFF	TGTGCCAGTAGTCCGGGGGGGAGCACTGAAGCTTTCTTT
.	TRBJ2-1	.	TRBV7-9	CASSLEGDSYNEQFF	TGTGCCAGCAGCTTAGAGGGTGACAGTTACAATGAGCAGTTCTTC
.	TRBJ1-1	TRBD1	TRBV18	CASSPGTGGRGTEAFF	TGTGCCAGCTCACCCGGGACAGGGGGCCGGGGGACTGAAGCTTTCTTT
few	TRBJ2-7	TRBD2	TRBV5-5	CASSPLWTSGNEQYF	TGTGCCAGCAGCCCCCTCTGGACTAGCGGGAACGAGCAGTACTTC